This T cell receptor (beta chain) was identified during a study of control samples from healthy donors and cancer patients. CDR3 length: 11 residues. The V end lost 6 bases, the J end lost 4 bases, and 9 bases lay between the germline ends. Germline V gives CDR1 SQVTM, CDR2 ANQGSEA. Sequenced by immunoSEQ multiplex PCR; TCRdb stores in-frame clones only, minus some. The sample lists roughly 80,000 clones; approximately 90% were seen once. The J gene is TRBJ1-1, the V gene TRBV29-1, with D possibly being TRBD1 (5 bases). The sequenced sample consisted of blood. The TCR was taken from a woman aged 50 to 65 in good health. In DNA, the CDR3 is TGCAGCGTGCGGGGGGGCACTGAAGCTTTCTTT. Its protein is CSVRGGTEAFF. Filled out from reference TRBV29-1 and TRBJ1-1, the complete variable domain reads SAVISQKPSRDICQRGTSLTIQCQVDSQVTMMFWYRQQPGQSLTLIATANQGSEATYESGFVIDKFPISRPNLTFSTLTVSNMSPEDSSIYLCSVRGGTEAFFGQGTRLTVV.